This note documents a single T cell receptor beta chain sequence. This clonotype is categorized as medium-sized (0.01 to 0.1%). Its antigen remains undetermined. No base quality information exists; no much larger clone differs at one position. Whole blood was used without fractionating the cells, so the repertoire represented all peripheral T cells without sorting. As controls, approximately 9 uninfected healthy donors were sampled, and four of those donors gave samples twice, about 3 months apart. For RNA extraction, 2 to 3 ml of peripheral blood was collected into Tempus tubes. Residual genomic DNA was removed with the TURBO-DNase kit and globin mRNA was depleted with GLOBINclear. There are 13 amino acids in the CDR3, from cysteine to phenylalanine inclusive. CDR3 DNA only is kept here, 39 bases in frame from base 1. At the junction V is shortened by 2 bases and J by 0 bases, with 5 bases in between. CDR1 MDHEN and CDR2 SYDVKM are derived from the germline V gene.

The data are from a study of HIV-infected patients and healthy controls (dated by TCRdb to between 2012 and 2015). Study-wide context: The study asked whether deep sequencing of the TCR repertoire from small blood samples of HIV patients could detect immune perturbation and reconstitution. Broad study findings and their caveats: Most CMV-associated CDR3s became more frequent during therapy, although their change was not significant, whereas HIV-associated CDR3s showed a significant decrease in frequency. Compared with untreated HIV+ repertoires, healthy control repertoires had roughly threefold more distinct CDR3s and higher Shannon diversity. The study cohorts differed slightly in age and sex profile, but those differences did not account for the observed differences in diversity. The apparent post-therapy recovery of the Gini index in HIV-infected patients was not reproduced in size-matched repertoire data. The pairing of alpha and beta chains was not determined in the samples. HLA typing of donors was not performed in the study. The dynamics of distinct T-cell subpopulations could not be separated, and sequencing depth was restricted, because whole blood was used. Eight alpha and eight beta V genes showed significantly different mean usage between HIV-infected patients and controls. HIV-infected repertoires showed significantly elevated mean Gini indices relative to controls, which possibly reflects oligoclonality. MAIT cell alpha-chain CDR3s were present at high frequency in healthy controls but severely depleted in HIV+ repertoires. Both the Jaccard index and the count of highly shared sequences showed that healthy controls shared more CDR3s between individuals than HIV+ patients did. Differing numbers of distinct sequences in patients and controls hindered comparison, and size-matching assigned excessive weight to rare events in the HIV-infected data. A major limit on how widely the findings apply, in the view of the authors, was that only sixteen HIV-infected individuals were processed.

Reverse transcription of about 510 ng RNA was performed with SuperScript III using primers directed against the alpha and beta constant regions. Separate alpha and beta chain libraries were made by chain-specific third strand synthesis with multiplexing indices. The protocol used a single primer pair to amplify all rearrangements within a chain, which avoided primer bias, and attached molecular barcodes to each cDNA molecule. T4 RNA Ligase 1 joined purified cDNA to a 5' RACE adapter that carried a random hexamer and the SP2 sequencing primer site. Second strand synthesis was primed from the SP2 site with Phusion polymerase, using slow temperature ramps to favor optimal annealing. Joined together, two random hexamer sequences that had both been added before amplification formed the 12-nucleotide barcode of each molecule. An amplification PCR of about 20 cycles with P5s and P7 primers came after a short first PCR that had added P5 and P7 adapter elements plus a second index. Libraries received about 25 PCR cycles in total, were quantified on a Qubit, sized on a Bioanalyzer, and diluted to roughly 4 nM. Normalized libraries were sequenced on an Illumina MiSeq with 2 x 250 paired-end kits. MinElute columns were the means by which the reverse transcription reactions were cleaned up, and the reactions were eluted into roughly 10 ul Tris-Cl. Adapter ligations ran for 23 hours at 16 degrees C and were afterwards cleaned with AMPure XP beads at a 1:1 ratio. The original methods were these. Demultiplexed FASTQ files were processed with a modified Decombinator by which V, J, insert and barcode information was output. Any sequence that shared a barcode yet differed from the dominant sequence was discarded as an error, and the number of original cDNA molecules was estimated by counting barcodes clustered at Levenshtein distance 3. The R packages ineq, vegan, igraph and RCytoscape were used for downstream analyses, together with IMGT nomenclature and CDR3 definitions. To avoid skew from clonal expansion, each TCR was counted once, and V gene usage was computed over distinct sequences. Similarity networks connected unique CDR3 amino acid sequences within a donor whenever two sequences differed by a single Levenshtein edit. In the repertoires, a search was made for a compiled set of published HIV-specific CDR3s (roughly 100 alpha, several hundred beta) and CMV-specific CDR3s (around twelve alpha, a few hundred beta). Random subsampling to size-matched repertoires demonstrated that the decreased diversity in patients did not result from their lower sequence numbers. TCRdb ran its own pipeline on the public reads, namely fastp trimming at Q25 and MiXCR clone calling, and kept in-frame beta chains. Each CDR3 protein gets just one entry, which takes the most common genes and DNA from the rows behind it. Here the V and J calls rest on TCRdb's processing, not on the authors' analysis. Present in this sample are more than 15,000 distinct CDR3 sequences, approximately 9.1% of which were seen just once. The biggest ten clones account for over 5.5% of the sample.

The chain is encoded by TRBV28 joined to TRBJ2-7; the D gene cannot be resolved reliably. What was sequenced was blood. The receptor's source is an adult in good health. The DNA is TGTGCCAGCAGTTTAGAGAGCTCCTACGAGCAGTACTTC. This encodes CASSLESSYEQYF.